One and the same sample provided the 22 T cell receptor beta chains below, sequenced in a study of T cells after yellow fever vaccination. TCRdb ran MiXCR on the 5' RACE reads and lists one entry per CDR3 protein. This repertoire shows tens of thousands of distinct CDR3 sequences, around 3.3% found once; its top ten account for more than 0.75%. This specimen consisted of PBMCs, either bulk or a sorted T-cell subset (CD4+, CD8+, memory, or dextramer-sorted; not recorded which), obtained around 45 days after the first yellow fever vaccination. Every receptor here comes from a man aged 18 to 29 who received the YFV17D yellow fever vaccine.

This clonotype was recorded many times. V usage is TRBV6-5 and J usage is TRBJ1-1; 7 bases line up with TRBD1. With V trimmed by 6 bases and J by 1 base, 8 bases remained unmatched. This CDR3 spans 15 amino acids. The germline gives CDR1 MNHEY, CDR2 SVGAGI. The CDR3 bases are TGTGCCAGCAGAAAAAAACAGGGGTGGAACACTGAAGCTTTCTTT. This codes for CASRKKQGWNTEAFF.

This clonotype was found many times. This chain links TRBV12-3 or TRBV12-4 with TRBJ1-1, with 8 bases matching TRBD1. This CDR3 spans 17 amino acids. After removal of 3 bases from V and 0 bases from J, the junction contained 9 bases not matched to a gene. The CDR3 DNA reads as TGTGCCAGCAGTTTCAGGGGGCGGGGTCTTGTGAACACTGAAGCTTTCTTT. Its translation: CASSFRGRGLVNTEAFF.

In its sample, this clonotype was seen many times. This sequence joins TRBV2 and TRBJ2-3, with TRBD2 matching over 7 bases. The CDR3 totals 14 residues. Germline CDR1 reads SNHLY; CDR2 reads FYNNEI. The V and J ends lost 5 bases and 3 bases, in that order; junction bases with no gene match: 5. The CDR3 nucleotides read TGTGCCAGCAGTTGGCGGACTAGAACAGATACGCAGTATTTT. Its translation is CASSWRTRTDTQYF.

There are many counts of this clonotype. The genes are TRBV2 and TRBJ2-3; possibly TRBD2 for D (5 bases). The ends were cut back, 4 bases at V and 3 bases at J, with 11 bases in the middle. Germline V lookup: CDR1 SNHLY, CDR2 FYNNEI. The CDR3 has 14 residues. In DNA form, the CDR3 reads TGTGCCAGCAGTGTATCGGGGTGGACAGATACGCAGTATTTT. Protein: CASSVSGWTDTQYF.

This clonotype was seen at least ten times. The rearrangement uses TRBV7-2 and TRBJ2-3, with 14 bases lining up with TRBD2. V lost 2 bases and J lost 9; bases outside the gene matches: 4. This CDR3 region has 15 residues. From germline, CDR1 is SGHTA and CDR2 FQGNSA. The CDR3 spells CASSLTGLAGVTQYF. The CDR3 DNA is TGTGCCAGCAGCTTAACGGGACTAGCGGGGGTAACGCAGTATTTT. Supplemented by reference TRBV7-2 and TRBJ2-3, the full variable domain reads GAGVSQSPSNKVTEKGKDVELRCDPISGHTALYWYRQSLGQGLEFLIYFQGNSAPDKSGLPSDRFSAERTGGSVSTLTIQRTQQEDSAVYLCASSLTGLAGVTQYFGPGTRLTVL.

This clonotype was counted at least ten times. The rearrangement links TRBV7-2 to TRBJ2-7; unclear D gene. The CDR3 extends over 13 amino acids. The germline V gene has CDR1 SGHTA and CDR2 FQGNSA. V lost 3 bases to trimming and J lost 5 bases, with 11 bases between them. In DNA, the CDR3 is TGTGCCAGCAGCTTCTGGCCCGGCCACGAGCAGTACGTC. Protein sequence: CASSFWPGHEQYV.

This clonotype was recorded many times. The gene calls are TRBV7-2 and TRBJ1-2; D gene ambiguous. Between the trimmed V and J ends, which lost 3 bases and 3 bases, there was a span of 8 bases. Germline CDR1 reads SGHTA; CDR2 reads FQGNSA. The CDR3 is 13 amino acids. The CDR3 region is CASSFREYYGYTF. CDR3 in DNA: TGTGCCAGCAGCTTCCGGGAATACTATGGCTACACCTTC.

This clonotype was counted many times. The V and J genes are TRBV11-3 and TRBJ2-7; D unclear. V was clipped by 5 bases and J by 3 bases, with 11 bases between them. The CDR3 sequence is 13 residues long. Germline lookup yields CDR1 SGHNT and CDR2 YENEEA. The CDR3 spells CASSLARHYEQYF. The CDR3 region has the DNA TGTGCCAGCAGCCTCGCCCGGCACTACGAGCAGTACTTC.

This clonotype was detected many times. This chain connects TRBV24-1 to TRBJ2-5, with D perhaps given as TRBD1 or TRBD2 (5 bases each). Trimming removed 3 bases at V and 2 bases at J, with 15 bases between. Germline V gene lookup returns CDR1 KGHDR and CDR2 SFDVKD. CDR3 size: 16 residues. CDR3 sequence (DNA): TGTGCCACCAGTGATCCTCGGGACCCTAGTCAAGAGACCCAGTACTTC. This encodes CATSDPRDPSQETQYF.

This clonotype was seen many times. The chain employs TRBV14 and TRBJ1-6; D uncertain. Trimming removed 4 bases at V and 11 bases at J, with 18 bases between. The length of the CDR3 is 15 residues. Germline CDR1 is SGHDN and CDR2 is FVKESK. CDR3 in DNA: TGTGCCAGCAGCCTAGCGCCAGGATACGACGCACCCCTCCACTTT. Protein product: CASSLAPGYDAPLHF.

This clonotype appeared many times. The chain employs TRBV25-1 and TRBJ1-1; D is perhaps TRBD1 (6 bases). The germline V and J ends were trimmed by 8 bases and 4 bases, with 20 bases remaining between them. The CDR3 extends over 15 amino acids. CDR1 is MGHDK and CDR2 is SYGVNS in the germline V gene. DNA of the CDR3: TGTGCCAGCGGCCAAGGGGGGTACCCTGGCACTGAAGCTTTCTTT. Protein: CASGQGGYPGTEAFF.

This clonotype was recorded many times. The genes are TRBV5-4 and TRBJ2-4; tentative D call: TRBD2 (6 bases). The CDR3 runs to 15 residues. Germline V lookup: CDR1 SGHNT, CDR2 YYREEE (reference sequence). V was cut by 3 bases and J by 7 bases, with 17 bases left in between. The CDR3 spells CASSSPSGTQNIQYF. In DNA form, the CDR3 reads TGTGCCAGCAGCTCACCCTCCGGGACTCAGAACATTCAGTACTTC.

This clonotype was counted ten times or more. The CDR3 region is CAISEVRTASYNEQFF. The CDR3 DNA is TGTGCCATCAGTGAGGTCCGGACAGCTTCCTACAATGAGCAGTTCTTC. The chain recombines TRBV10-3 with TRBJ2-1, with D tentatively TRBD1 (6 bases). The germline V and J ends were trimmed by 2 bases and 1 base, with 12 bases remaining between them. This CDR3 has 16 amino acids. Germline V gene sequence: CDR1 ENHRY, CDR2 SYGVKD.

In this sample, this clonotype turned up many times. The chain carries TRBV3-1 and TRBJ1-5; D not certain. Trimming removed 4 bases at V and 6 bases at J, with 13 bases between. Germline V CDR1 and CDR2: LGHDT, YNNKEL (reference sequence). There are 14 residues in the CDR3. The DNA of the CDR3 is TGTGCCAGCAGCCTAACGAACGGAGGTCAGCCCCAGCATTTT. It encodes CASSLTNGGQPQHF.

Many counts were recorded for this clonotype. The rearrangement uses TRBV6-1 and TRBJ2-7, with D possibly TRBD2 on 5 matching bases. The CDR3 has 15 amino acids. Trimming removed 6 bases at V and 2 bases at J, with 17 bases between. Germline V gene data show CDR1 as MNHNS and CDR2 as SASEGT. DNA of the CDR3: TGTGCCAGCAGCAGGACTGGTGGCCGTGCCTACGAGCAGTACTTC. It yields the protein CASSRTGGRAYEQYF.

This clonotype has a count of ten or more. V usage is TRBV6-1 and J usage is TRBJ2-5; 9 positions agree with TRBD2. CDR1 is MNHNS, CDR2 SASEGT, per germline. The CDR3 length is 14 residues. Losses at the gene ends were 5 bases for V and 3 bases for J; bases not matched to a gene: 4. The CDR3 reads CASSTRLAEETQYF. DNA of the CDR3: TGTGCCAGCAGTACCAGACTAGCGGAAGAGACCCAGTACTTC.

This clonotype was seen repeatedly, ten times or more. This chain's CDR3 is CASSPRQGVGYGYTF. CDR3 nucleotide sequence: TGCGCCAGCAGCCCCCGCCAAGGAGTTGGCTATGGCTACACCTTC. This sequence joins TRBV4-1 and TRBJ1-2; D not resolved. Germline V gives CDR1 MGHRA, CDR2 YSYEKL. CDR3 size: 15 residues. Trimming shortened V by 4 bases and J by 4 bases, and 16 bases separated the two germline ends.

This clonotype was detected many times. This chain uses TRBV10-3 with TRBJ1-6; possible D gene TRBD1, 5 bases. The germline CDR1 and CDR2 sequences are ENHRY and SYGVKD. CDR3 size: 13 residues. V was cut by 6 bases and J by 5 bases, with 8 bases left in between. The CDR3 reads CAIRGRDNSPLHF. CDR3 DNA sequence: TGTGCCATCAGAGGCAGGGATAATTCACCCCTCCACTTT.

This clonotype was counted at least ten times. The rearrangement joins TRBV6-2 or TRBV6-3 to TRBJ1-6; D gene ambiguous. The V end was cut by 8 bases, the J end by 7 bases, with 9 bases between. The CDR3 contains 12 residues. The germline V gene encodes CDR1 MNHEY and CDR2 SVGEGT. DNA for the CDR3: TGTGCCAGCGCCGGCAGAAATTCACCCCTCCACTTT. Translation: CASAGRNSPLHF.

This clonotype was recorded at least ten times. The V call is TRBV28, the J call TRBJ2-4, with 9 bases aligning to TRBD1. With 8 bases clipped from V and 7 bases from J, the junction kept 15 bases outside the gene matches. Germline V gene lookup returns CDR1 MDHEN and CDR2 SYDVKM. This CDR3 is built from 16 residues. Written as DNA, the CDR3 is TGTGCCAGCGCGATAAGAACAGGGGGCAAGTCGAACATTCAGTACTTC. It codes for CASAIRTGGKSNIQYF. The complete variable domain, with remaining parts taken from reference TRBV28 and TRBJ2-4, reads DVKVTQSSRYLVKRTGEKVFLECVQDMDHENMFWYRQDPGLGLRLIYFSYDVKMKEKGDIPEGYSVSREKKERFSLILESASTNQTSMYLCASAIRTGGKSNIQYFGAGTRLSVL.

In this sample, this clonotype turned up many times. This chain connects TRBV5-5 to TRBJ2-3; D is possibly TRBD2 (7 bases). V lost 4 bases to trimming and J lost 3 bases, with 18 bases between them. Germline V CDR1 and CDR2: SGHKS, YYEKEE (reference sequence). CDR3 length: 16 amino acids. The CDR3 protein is CASSPRRGRGTDTQYF. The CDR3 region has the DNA TGTGCCAGCAGCCCGAGGCGGGGGCGCGGAACAGATACGCAGTATTTT.

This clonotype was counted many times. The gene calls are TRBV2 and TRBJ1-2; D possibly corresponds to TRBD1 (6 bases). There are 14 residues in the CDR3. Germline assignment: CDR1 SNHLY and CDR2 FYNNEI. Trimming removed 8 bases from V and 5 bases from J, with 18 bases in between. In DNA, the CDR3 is TGTGCCAGCGCTGGGGCAGGGGCGTATTATGGCTACACCTTC. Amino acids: CASAGAGAYYGYTF.